This record concerns one T cell receptor (beta chain) sequence. This record belongs to a study of OX40 agonist ivuxolimab in advanced cancers. Study as a whole: Patients were infused with ivuxolimab every 2 weeks at 0.01 to 10 mg/kg. Anti-PD-1, anti-PD-L1 or anti-CTLA-4 therapy given earlier was allowed, and 40% had some.

Assay: immunoSEQ multiplex PCR; the TCRdb copy retains only in-frame clones and omits some. The sample yields about 24,000 clones, 84% seen once. This CDR3 is 17 amino acids long. This chain uses TRBV21-1 with TRBJ2-2; the DNA was not used to check the table's D call, TRBD1. TRBV21-1 constitutes a pseudogene. The source of this sequence is an adult with an advanced solid tumor such as melanoma, head and neck, liver or kidney cancer. Specimen: CD4+ or CD8+ T cells sorted from blood, collected in a trial of the OX40 agonist ivuxolimab. DNA for the CDR3: TGTGCCAGCAGCATGGGGTCGGCAGGGGATTGTGACGGGGAGCTGTTTTTT. Protein: CASSMGSAGDCDGELFF.